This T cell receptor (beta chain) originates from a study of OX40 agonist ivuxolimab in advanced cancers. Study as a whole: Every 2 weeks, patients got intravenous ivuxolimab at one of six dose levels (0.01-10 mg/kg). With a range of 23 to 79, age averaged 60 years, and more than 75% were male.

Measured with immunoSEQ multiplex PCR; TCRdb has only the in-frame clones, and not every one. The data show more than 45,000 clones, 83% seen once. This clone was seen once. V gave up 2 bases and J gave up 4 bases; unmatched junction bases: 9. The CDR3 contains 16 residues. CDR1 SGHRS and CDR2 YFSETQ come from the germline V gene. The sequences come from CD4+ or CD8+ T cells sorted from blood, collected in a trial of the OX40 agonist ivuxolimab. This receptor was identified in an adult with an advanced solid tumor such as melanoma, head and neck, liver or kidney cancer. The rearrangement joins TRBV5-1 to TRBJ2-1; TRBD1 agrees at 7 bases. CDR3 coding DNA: TGCGCCAGCAGCTTAGGGGGCCTCCCGGGGTACAATGAGCAGTTCTTC. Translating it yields CASSLGGLPGYNEQFF. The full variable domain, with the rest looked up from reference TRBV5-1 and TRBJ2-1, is KAGVTQTPRYLIKTRGQQVTLSCSPISGHRSVSWYQQTPGQGLQFLFEYFSETQRNKGNFPGRFSGRQFSNSRSEMNVSTLELGDSALYLCASSLGGLPGYNEQFFGPGTRLTVL.